The 21 T cell receptor beta chains reported below all come from one sample, sequenced in a study of blood T cell repertoires in COVID-19 (dated by TCRdb to the early 2020s). Library prep was done by the immunoSEQ multiplex PCR assay. Drawn from immuneACCESS, this table holds only the in-frame rearrangements with V and J called that TCRdb kept. Clones are partly lost; checked studies trace under half to an unresolved V gene and leave the rest unexplained. Counted in this sample were about 250,000 clones; 80% to 85% of them appeared once. 5% of the sample is in the top ten clones. Sequencing was performed on PBMCs or T cells enriched from blood (not recorded which). All receptors come from a man in his forties who had been exposed to COVID-19.

Of note for this clone: The sample contains more than one DNA sequence encoding this CDR3. This chain connects TRBV5-1 to TRBJ2-5; unclear D gene. Per germline, CDR1 SGHRS and CDR2 YFSETQ. Trimming left V 4 bases short and J 0 bases short, with 7 bases between. The CDR3 runs to 13 residues. The CDR3 region is CASSRVYQETQYF. CDR3 DNA: TGCGCCAGCAGCCGGGTGTACCAAGAGACCCAGTACTTC.

V and J are TRBV7-9 and TRBJ2-7, with TRBD1 as a possible D gene (6 bases). V gave up 4 bases and J gave up 4 bases, with 20 bases separating them. The germline CDR1 and CDR2 sequences are SEHNR and FQNEAQ (reference sequence). The CDR3 spans 16 residues. The CDR3 bases are TGTGCCAGCAGCTCATTGCACGGGACACTCCCTTACGAGCAGTACTTC. Its protein is CASSSLHGTLPYEQYF.

The rearrangement uses TRBV9 and TRBJ2-1; D is possibly TRBD1 (5 bases). The V end lost 4 bases, the J end lost 3 bases, and 11 bases lay between the germline ends. Germline V gene data show CDR1 as SGDLS and CDR2 as YYNGEE. The CDR3 totals 14 residues. DNA of the CDR3: TGTGCCAGCAGCCCAACGACAGTCTACAATGAGCAGTTCTTC. Protein product: CASSPTTVYNEQFF.

A note on this clone: Other DNA sequences from this sample encode an identical CDR3 as well. CDR3 in amino acids: CASRLAGEETQYF. The CDR3 DNA reads TGCGCCAGCCGACTAGCGGGGGAAGAGACCCAGTACTTC. The rearrangement joins TRBV10-2 to TRBJ2-5; 12 nucleotides match TRBD2. Trimming removed 8 bases from V and 3 bases from J; junction bases left unmatched: 1. Germline CDR1 reads WSHSY; CDR2 reads SAAADI. CDR3 length equals 13 residues.

The genes are TRBV30 and TRBJ2-7; TRBD1 agrees at 8 bases. The CDR3 contains 14 residues. With 1 base clipped from V and 3 bases from J, the junction kept 5 bases outside the gene matches. Germline CDR1 and CDR2: GTSNPN and SVGIG (reference sequence). The CDR3 DNA is TGTGCCTGGAGTGGGGGACAGGTATTCTACGAGCAGTACTTC. It is translated as CAWSGGQVFYEQYF.

The V call is TRBV5-4, the J call TRBJ1-5; 8 positions agree with TRBD1. With 4 bases clipped from V and 6 bases from J, the junction kept 9 bases outside the gene matches. Germline V lookup: CDR1 SGHNT, CDR2 YYREEE (reference sequence). The CDR3 has 15 amino acids. The CDR3 loop reads CASSNQGAPGQPQHF. CDR3 DNA sequence: TGTGCCAGCAGCAATCAGGGGGCGCCGGGTCAGCCCCAGCATTTT.

This rearrangement joins TRBV7-3 to TRBJ2-1; 9 bases map to TRBD2. Trimming took 2 bases from V and 4 from J; bases not matched to a gene: 3. CDR3 size: 15 residues. Germline V gene data show CDR1 as SGHTA and CDR2 as FQGTGA. CDR3 region: CASSLFAGGYNEQFF. CDR3 nucleotide sequence: TGTGCCAGCAGCTTATTCGCGGGAGGGTACAATGAGCAGTTCTTC.

This clone was counted at least ten times. This rearrangement joins TRBV11-2 to TRBJ2-3; D not resolved. Germline lookup yields CDR1 SGHAT and CDR2 FQNNGV. The CDR3 runs 12 residues. The ends were cut back, 4 bases at V and 0 bases at J, with 2 bases in the middle. Written as DNA, the CDR3 is TGTGCCAGCAGCTCTAGCACAGATACGCAGTATTTT. This encodes CASSSSTDTQYF.

The CDR3 sequence: CASSLLGDTQHF. CDR3 sequence (DNA): TGCGCCAGCAGCTTGCTGGGAGATACGCAGCATTTT. The chain joins TRBV5-1 to TRBJ2-3; D is undetermined. The DNA end lines up better with TRBJ1-5; the J call may be wrong. This CDR3 has 12 residues. CDR1 is SGHRS and CDR2 is YFSETQ in the germline V gene.

The chain combines TRBV6-5 with TRBJ1-2, with D possibly being TRBD1 (6 bases). This CDR3 has 15 residues. Germline V gene lookup returns CDR1 MNHEY and CDR2 SVGAGI. Trimming removed 6 bases from V and 3 bases from J, with 17 bases in between. This CDR3 reads CASRISFGTHYGYTF. CDR3 DNA sequence: TGTGCCAGCAGAATTTCTTTCGGGACACACTATGGCTACACCTTC.

The chain has TRBV10-3 and TRBJ2-7; 7 nucleotides match TRBD2. V lost 3 bases and J lost 5; bases outside the gene matches: 10. This CDR3 region has 15 residues. Germline CDR1 is ENHRY and CDR2 is SYGVKD. DNA for the CDR3: TGTGCCATCAGTGAAGTGGCGGGAGAAGCGGACGAGCAGTACTTC. Amino acid sequence: CAISEVAGEADEQYF.

The rearrangement links TRBV28 to TRBJ1-2, with 8 bases that match TRBD1. Germline CDR1 MDHEN, CDR2 SYDVKM. This CDR3 is built from 13 residues. J gave up 5 bases and V 4 bases, and 3 bases lay outside the gene matches. CDR3 bases: TGTGCCAGCAGTTCAGGGGGCCGGTATGGCTACACCTTC. This sequence encodes CASSSGGRYGYTF.

This chain connects TRBV2 to TRBJ2-2; no clear D gene. Trimming shortened V by 1 base and J by 4 bases, and 4 bases separated the two germline ends. Germline loops: CDR1 SNHLY, CDR2 FYNNEI. This CDR3 comprises 13 residues. DNA for the CDR3: TGTGCCAGCAGTGAAGGCGGCACCGGGGAGCTGTTTTTT. Residues: CASSEGGTGELFF.

V gene TRBV19 combines with J gene TRBJ2-7; 8 nucleotides match TRBD1. There are 14 residues in the CDR3. V shed 6 bases, J shed 3 bases, and the junction held 7 bases outside the gene matches. In germline, CDR1 is LNHDA, CDR2 SQIVND (reference sequence). As DNA, the CDR3 is TGTGCCAGTAGAGGGGGACAGGTCTTCTACGAGCAGTACTTC. It is translated as CASRGGQVFYEQYF.

The V gene is TRBV6-1, the J gene TRBJ2-1; maybe TRBD1 (5 bases). This CDR3 comprises 12 residues. Germline values: CDR1 MNHNS, CDR2 SASEGT. V shed 10 bases and J shed 8 bases, with 15 bases lying between them. CDR3 bases: TGTGCCACCACGGAGTGGGGCGATGAGCAGTTCTTC. Its protein product is CATTEWGDEQFF.

The chain couples TRBV5-5 to TRBJ2-1; perhaps TRBD1 as D (5 bases). The CDR3 sequence is 15 residues long. CDR1 is SGHKS, CDR2 YYEKEE, per germline (reference sequence). Trimming pared 1 base from V and 2 bases from J, leaving 10 bases between. CDR3 nucleotide sequence: TGTGCCAGCAGCTTGACGGACACACCCTACAATGAGCAGTTCTTC. Its translation is CASSLTDTPYNEQFF.

The chain combines TRBV20-1 with TRBJ2-7; D unresolved. Germline CDR1 DFQATT, CDR2 SNEGSKA (reference sequence). CDR3 length: 12 residues. V was trimmed by 3 bases and J by 6 bases, leaving 12 bases between them. CDR3 protein: CSASLVRGEQYF. The CDR3 region has the DNA TGCAGTGCTAGTTTAGTTCGTGGCGAGCAGTACTTC.

The chain joins TRBV5-4 to TRBJ2-7; 7 bases align to TRBD1. Germline V gene data show CDR1 as SGHNT and CDR2 as YYREEE (reference sequence). This CDR3 spans 15 amino acids. V shed 4 bases, J shed 5 bases, and the junction held 12 bases outside the gene matches. This chain's CDR3 is CASSRTGQGGHEQYF. CDR3 bases: TGTGCCAGCAGCCGGACGGGGCAAGGGGGCCACGAGCAGTACTTC. Supplemented by reference TRBV5-4 and TRBJ2-7, the full variable domain reads ETGVTQSPTHLIKTRGQQVTLRCSSQSGHNTVSWYQQALGQGPQFIFQYYREEENGRGNFPPRFSGLQFPNYSSELNVNALELDDSALYLCASSRTGQGGHEQYFGPGTRLTVT.

The chain couples TRBV19 to TRBJ2-7; D perhaps matches TRBD2 (5 bases). V shed 5 bases and J shed 4 bases, with 24 bases lying between them. Germline assignment: CDR1 LNHDA and CDR2 SQIVND (reference sequence). The CDR3 extends over 17 amino acids. The CDR3 DNA is TGTGCCAGTAGTCCCCGTCGGTTTGTCGGGGTGGGGTACGAGCAGTACTTC. Protein: CASSPRRFVGVGYEQYF.

The rearrangement joins TRBV6-5 to TRBJ1-6, with D unresolved. V was pared by 0 bases and J by 8 bases, with 14 bases between. From germline, CDR1 is MNHEY and CDR2 SVGAGI. The CDR3 runs to 16 residues. The CDR3 here is CASSYSGGSDHSPLHF. The CDR3 DNA is TGTGCCAGCAGTTACTCGGGAGGAAGTGACCATTCACCCCTCCACTTT.

The chain carries TRBV3-1 (or the pseudogene TRBV3-2) and TRBJ2-6; D might be TRBD1 (6 bases). Germline assignment: CDR1 LGHDT and CDR2 YNNKEL (reference sequence). The CDR3 has 16 residues. Between the trimmed V and J ends, which lost 4 bases and 4 bases, there was a span of 14 bases. The CDR3 here is CASSRPRGSGANVLTF. Here the CDR3 DNA reads TGTGCCAGCAGCCGACCCAGGGGTTCCGGGGCCAACGTCCTGACTTTC.